The 18 T cell receptor beta chains below come from one sample, sequenced in a study of blood T cell repertoires in COVID-19. The repertoire was sequenced with immunoSEQ multiplex PCR; TCRdb's copy has only in-frame clones and lacks some. The repertoire includes around 290,000 clones, around 90% of them detected once, and around 1% sits in the top ten. Sequencing was done on a sample of PBMCs or T cells enriched from blood (not recorded which). The receptors were gathered from a young woman who had recovered from COVID-19.

V gene TRBV7-2 combines with J gene TRBJ2-1; D unresolved. CDR3 length: 14 amino acids. Trimming cost V 2 bases and J 3 bases, with 8 bases left between them. The V gene's germline CDR1 is SGHTA and CDR2 FQGNSA. The CDR3 is CASSLIRSYNEQFF. CDR3 bases: TGTGCCAGCAGCTTAATTCGGAGCTACAATGAGCAGTTCTTC.

The chain is built from TRBV28 and TRBJ2-7; perhaps TRBD2 as D (5 bases). Looked up from germline, CDR1 is MDHEN and CDR2 is SYDVKM. The ends were cut back, 11 bases at V and 2 bases at J, with 19 bases in the middle. This CDR3 region has 14 residues. CDR3 DNA sequence: TGTGCCGGTGGGAGTTCGGGTAGGGCCTACGAGCAGTACTTC. Translation: CAGGSSGRAYEQYF.

This clone was found a few times. V usage is TRBV28 and J usage is TRBJ1-1, with TRBD1 as a possible D gene (5 bases). The CDR3 sequence is 17 residues long. The V and J ends lost 5 bases and 8 bases respectively, with 27 bases between them. Germline-derived CDR1 and CDR2 are MDHEN and SYDVKM. The chain's CDR3 is CASSNPTRGGAPLEAFF. The DNA of the CDR3 is TGTGCCAGCAGTAACCCTACCCGGGGAGGGGCGCCCCTCGAAGCTTTCTTT.

The rearrangement links TRBV11-3 to TRBJ2-7; 9 bases agree with TRBD1. CDR1 is SGHNT, CDR2 YENEEA, per germline. With V trimmed by 5 bases and J by 2 bases, 4 bases remained unmatched. This CDR3 contains 14 residues. The chain's CDR3 is CASSGTGYPYEQYF. The CDR3 DNA follows: TGTGCCAGCAGCGGGACAGGGTACCCCTACGAGCAGTACTTC.

This CDR3 reads CASSTRTDSPLHF. CDR3 DNA: TGTGCCAGTAGTACGCGGACAGATTCACCCCTCCACTTT. The V and J genes are TRBV19 and TRBJ1-6, with D perhaps TRBD1 (6 bases). Germline V CDR1 and CDR2: LNHDA, SQIVND (reference sequence). Trimming left V 4 bases short and J 8 bases short, with 9 bases between. The CDR3 has 13 residues.

This clone was detected a few times. The V and J genes are TRBV10-1 and TRBJ2-5; D is possibly TRBD1 (6 bases). Trimming stripped 4 bases from V and 2 bases from J, with 11 bases between. Germline V lookup: CDR1 WNHNN, CDR2 SYGVQD (reference sequence). CDR3 length: 14 amino acids. CDR3 residues: CASSATGQQETQYF. For the CDR3, the DNA is TGCGCCAGCAGTGCGACGGGACAACAAGAGACCCAGTACTTC.

The V call is TRBV12-3 or TRBV12-4, the J call TRBJ1-4; possibly TRBD1 for D (5 bases). The CDR3 contains 13 residues. Trimming shortened V by 6 bases and J by 13 bases, and 18 bases separated the two germline ends. The CDR3, as DNA: TGTGCCAGCAGGAGACAGAGTACGAATAGACTGTTTTTT. The encoded protein is CASRRQSTNRLFF.

This clone has a handful of counts. The rearrangement joins TRBV19 to TRBJ1-2; D not certain. Germline V CDR1 and CDR2: LNHDA, SQIVND (reference sequence). The CDR3 has 17 residues. Trimming removed 0 bases at V and 4 bases at J, with 18 bases between. The CDR3 sequence: CASSIDRSSEFFYGYTF. DNA of the CDR3: TGTGCCAGTAGTATAGATCGGTCCTCCGAATTTTTCTATGGCTACACCTTC.

This sequence joins TRBV20-1 and TRBJ2-1; no clear D. This CDR3 has 15 amino acids. V lost 3 bases and J 0 bases, leaving 12 bases between the germline ends. The germline gives CDR1 DFQATT, CDR2 SNEGSKA (reference sequence). CDR3: CSASPLESSYNEQFF. CDR3 DNA: TGCAGTGCTAGTCCCCTAGAGAGCTCCTACAATGAGCAGTTCTTC.

The chain employs TRBV7-9 and TRBJ2-7; 7 nucleotides align to TRBD1. Germline V gives CDR1 SEHNR, CDR2 FQNEAQ (reference sequence). The CDR3 extends over 19 amino acids. J gave up 0 bases and V 5 bases, and 19 bases lay outside the gene matches. CDR3 loop: CASSLSRTGKGGNSYEQYF. For the CDR3, the DNA is TGTGCCAGCAGCCTTTCTCGGACAGGAAAAGGGGGTAACTCCTACGAGCAGTACTTC.

The V call is TRBV4-1, the J call TRBJ2-7; D might be TRBD2 (6 bases). This CDR3 is 15 amino acids long. Germline CDR1 is MGHRA and CDR2 is YSYEKL. Trimming removed 1 base at V and 2 bases at J, with 12 bases between. CDR3: CASSQGGGIPYEQYF. CDR3 bases: TGCGCCAGCAGCCAAGGGGGCGGGATCCCCTACGAGCAGTACTTC.

The rearrangement joins TRBV7-9 to TRBJ2-1; unclear D gene. The germline V gene has CDR1 SEHNR and CDR2 FQNEAQ (reference sequence). The CDR3 consists of 16 residues. V lost 4 bases and J 4 bases, leaving 17 bases between the germline ends. CDR3 bases: TGTGCCAGCAGCTCCACCCCCTTACTTTATTACAATGAGCAGTTCTTC. Translation: CASSSTPLLYYNEQFF. Drawing the rest from reference TRBV7-9 and TRBJ2-1, the complete variable domain is DTGVSQNPRHKITKRGQNVTFRCDPISEHNRLYWYRQTLGQGPEFLTYFQNEAQLEKSRLLSDRFSAERPKGSFSTLEIQRTEQGDSAMYLCASSSTPLLYYNEQFFGPGTRLTVL.

The chain has TRBV14 and TRBJ1-2; no clear D gene. Germline V gives CDR1 SGHDN, CDR2 FVKESK. V was clipped by 1 base and J by 7 bases, with 13 bases between them. The CDR3 totals 14 residues. The CDR3 here is CASSQVDGEGGYTF. The CDR3 DNA reads TGTGCCAGCAGCCAAGTCGACGGGGAAGGTGGCTACACCTTC.

V and J are TRBV30 and TRBJ2-2; maybe TRBD2 (5 bases). The germline V gene has CDR1 GTSNPN and CDR2 SVGIG (reference sequence). Between the trimmed V and J ends, which lost 0 bases and 0 bases, there was a span of 11 bases. The CDR3 covers 16 residues. The CDR3 coding sequence is TGTGCCTGGAGTGTGGTGCGGCGGGCGAACACCGGGGAGCTGTTTTTT. Residues: CAWSVVRRANTGELFF.

This clone has a single count. The chain recombines TRBV11-2 with TRBJ2-3; TRBD2 aligns across 7 bases. This CDR3 spans 14 amino acids. The germline V gene encodes CDR1 SGHAT and CDR2 FQNNGV. J lost 4 bases, V lost 5 bases, and 6 bases had no gene match. This chain's CDR3 is CASSPRLAPDTQYF. The DNA of the CDR3 is TGTGCCAGCAGCCCTCGACTAGCTCCAGATACGCAGTATTTT.

The V call is TRBV28, the J call TRBJ2-7; TRBD2 matches 7 bases. Germline loops: CDR1 MDHEN, CDR2 SYDVKM. Unmatched junction bases numbered 6, after V lost 7 bases and J lost 0 bases. This CDR3 contains 14 residues. The CDR3 region is CASNLGGSSYEQYF. The CDR3, as DNA: TGTGCCAGCAACTTGGGAGGGTCCTCCTACGAGCAGTACTTC.

The J gene is TRBJ1-1, the V gene TRBV9; TRBD1 might be the D (6 bases). The germline V gene has CDR1 SGDLS and CDR2 YYNGEE. Trimming took off 5 bases at V and 0 bases at J, with 17 bases between the two ends. The CDR3 consists of 16 residues. This CDR3 is CASSSQGGSLNTEAFF. CDR3 DNA sequence: TGTGCCAGCAGTTCTCAAGGGGGTTCCCTGAACACTGAAGCTTTCTTT.

A word on this clone: At the DNA level, this CDR3 is encoded by other sequences in the same sample as well. The genes are TRBV15 and TRBJ1-1; no clear D. Per germline, CDR1 LNHNV and CDR2 YYDKDF (reference sequence). The CDR3 runs 14 residues. The V and J ends lost 1 base and 1 base respectively, with 7 bases between them. CDR3 DNA sequence: TGTGCCACCAGCAGAGGAGGCGAGAACACTGAAGCTTTCTTT. Its translation: CATSRGGENTEAFF.